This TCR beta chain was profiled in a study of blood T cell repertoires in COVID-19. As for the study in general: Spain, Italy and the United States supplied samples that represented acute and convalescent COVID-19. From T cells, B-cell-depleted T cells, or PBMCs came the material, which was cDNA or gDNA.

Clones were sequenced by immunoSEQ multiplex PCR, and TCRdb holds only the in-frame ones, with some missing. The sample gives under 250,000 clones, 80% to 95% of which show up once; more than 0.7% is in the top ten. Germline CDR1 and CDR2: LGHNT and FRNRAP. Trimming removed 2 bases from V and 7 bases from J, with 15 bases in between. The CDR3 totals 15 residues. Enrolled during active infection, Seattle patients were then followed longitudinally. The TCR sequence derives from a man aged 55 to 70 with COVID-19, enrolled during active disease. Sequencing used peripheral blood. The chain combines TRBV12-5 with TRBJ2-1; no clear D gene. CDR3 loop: CASGLYGDSANEQFF. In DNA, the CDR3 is TGTGCTAGTGGTTTGTATGGCGACTCAGCGAATGAGCAGTTCTTC. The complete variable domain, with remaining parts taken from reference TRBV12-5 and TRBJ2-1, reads DARVTQTPRHKVTEMGQEVTMRCQPILGHNTVFWYRQTMMQGLELLAYFRNRAPLDDSGMPKDRFSAEMPDATLATLKIQPSEPRDSAVYFCASGLYGDSANEQFFGPGTRLTVL.